Presented here are 4 T cell receptor beta chains from one specimen sequenced in a study of cytotoxic CD8 clonotypes in ibrutinib-treated CLL. The protocol was immunoSEQ multiplex PCR, while the TCRdb copy is restricted to in-frame clones and leaves out a portion. The sample contains about 97,000 clones, roughly 80% of which appear only once. Sequenced here: PBMCs, sampled after 24 months of ibrutinib treatment. The receptors derive from a human donor with chronic lymphocytic leukemia.

Only a few counts were recorded for this clone. The J gene is TRBJ2-1, the V gene TRBV5-1, with TRBD1 matching over 11 bases. Germline loops: CDR1 SGHRS, CDR2 YFSETQ. The CDR3 length is 16 residues. J was trimmed by 7 bases and V by 1 base; bases with no gene match: 7. CDR3 nucleotide sequence: TGCGCCAGCAGCTTGACTGGACAGGGGGCGGTGAATGAGCAGTTCTTC. It codes for CASSLTGQGAVNEQFF.

The rearrangement uses TRBV29-1 and TRBJ2-3, with 8 bases matching TRBD2. Per germline, CDR1 SQVTM and CDR2 ANQGSEA. There are 19 residues in the CDR3. The CDR3 sequence: CSARGGAGGLQIHTDTQYF. Here the CDR3 DNA reads TGCAGTGCCCGTGGGGGTGCGGGAGGCCTTCAAATTCACACAGATACGCAGTATTTT.

This clone was counted a single time. The rearrangement links TRBV21-1 to TRBJ2-1; no check of the table's D call, TRBD2, against the DNA was made. TRBV21-1 is deemed a pseudogene. The CDR3 runs to 16 residues. CDR3 coding DNA: TGTGCCAGCAGCAACCCGACTAGCGGGAGAGGCGGGCAGCAGTTCTTC. This sequence encodes CASSNPTSGRGGQQFF.

This chain connects TRBV9 to TRBJ2-3; 7 positions match TRBD2. Germline loops: CDR1 SGDLS, CDR2 YYNGEE. The CDR3 is made up of 15 amino acids. The ends lost 1 base at V and 5 bases at J; junction bases unmatched: 7. DNA for the CDR3: TGTGCCAGCAGCGTACGGCGGGAGAGAGGAGATACGCAGTATTTT. Amino acids: CASSVRRERGDTQYF.